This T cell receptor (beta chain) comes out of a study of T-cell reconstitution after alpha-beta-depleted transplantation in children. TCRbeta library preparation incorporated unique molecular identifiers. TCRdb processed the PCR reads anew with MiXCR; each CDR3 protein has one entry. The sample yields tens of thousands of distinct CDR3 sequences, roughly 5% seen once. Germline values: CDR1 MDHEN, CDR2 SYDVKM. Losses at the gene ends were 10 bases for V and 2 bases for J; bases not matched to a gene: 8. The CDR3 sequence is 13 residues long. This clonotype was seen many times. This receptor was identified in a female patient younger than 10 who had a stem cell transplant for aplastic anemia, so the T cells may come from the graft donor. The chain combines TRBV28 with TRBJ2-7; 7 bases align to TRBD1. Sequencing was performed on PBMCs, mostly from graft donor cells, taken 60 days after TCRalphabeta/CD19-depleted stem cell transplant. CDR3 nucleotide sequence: TGTGCCACCCTCCCTGGGACAGCCTACGAGCAGTACTTC. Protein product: CATLPGTAYEQYF.